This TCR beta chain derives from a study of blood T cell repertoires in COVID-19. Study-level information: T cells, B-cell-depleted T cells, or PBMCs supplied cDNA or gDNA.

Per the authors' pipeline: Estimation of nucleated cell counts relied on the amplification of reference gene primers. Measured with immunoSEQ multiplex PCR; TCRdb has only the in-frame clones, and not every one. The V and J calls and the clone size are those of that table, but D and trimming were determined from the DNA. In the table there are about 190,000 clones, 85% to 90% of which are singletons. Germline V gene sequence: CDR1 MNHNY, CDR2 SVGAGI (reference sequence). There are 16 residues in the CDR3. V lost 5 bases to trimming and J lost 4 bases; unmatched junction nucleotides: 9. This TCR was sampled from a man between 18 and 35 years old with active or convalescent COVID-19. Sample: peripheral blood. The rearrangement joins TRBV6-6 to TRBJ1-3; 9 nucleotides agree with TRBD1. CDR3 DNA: TGTGCCAGCAGTCCACCCGGGACAGGGTCCGGAAACACCATATATTTT. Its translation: CASSPPGTGSGNTIYF.